The 2 T cell receptor beta chains reported below all come from one sample, sequenced in a study of control samples from healthy donors and cancer patients. This table comes from immunoSEQ multiplex PCR, and its TCRdb copy is limited to in-frame clones, with some not included. Here the sample spans 90,000 or so clones, over 80% being singletons. Sequencing was done on a sample of blood. These receptor sequences come from a man aged 30 to 39 in good health.

V usage is TRBV30 and J usage is TRBJ1-3; D uncertain. The CDR3 is 12 amino acids. The germline V gene encodes CDR1 GTSNPN and CDR2 SVGIG (reference sequence). Trimming cost V 1 base and J 1 base, with 2 bases left between them. The CDR3 spells CAWSESGNTIYF. DNA of the CDR3: TGTGCCTGGAGTGAATCTGGAAACACCATATATTTT.

This chain links TRBV27 with TRBJ1-1; the match to TRBD1 covers 9 bases. Trimming took 4 bases from V and 3 from J; bases not matched to a gene: 9. Germline CDR1 reads MNHEY; CDR2 reads SMNVEV (reference sequence). This CDR3 has 16 amino acids. In DNA form, the CDR3 reads TGTGCCAGCAGTTCGGACAGGGGTTACTTTTACACTGAAGCTTTCTTT. Its translation is CASSSDRGYFYTEAFF.